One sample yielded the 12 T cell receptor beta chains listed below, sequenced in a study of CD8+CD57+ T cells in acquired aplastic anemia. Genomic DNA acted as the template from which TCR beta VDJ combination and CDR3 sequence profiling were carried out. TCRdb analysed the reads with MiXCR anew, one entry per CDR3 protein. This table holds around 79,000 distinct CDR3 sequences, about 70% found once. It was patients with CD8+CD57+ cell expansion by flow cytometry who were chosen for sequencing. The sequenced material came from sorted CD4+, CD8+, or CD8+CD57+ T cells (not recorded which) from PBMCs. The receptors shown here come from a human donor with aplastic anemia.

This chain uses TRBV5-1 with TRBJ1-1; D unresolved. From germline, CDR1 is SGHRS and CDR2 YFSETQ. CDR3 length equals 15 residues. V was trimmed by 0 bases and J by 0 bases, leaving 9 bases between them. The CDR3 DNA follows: TGCGCCAGCAGCTTGGAGCGGATGATGAACACTGAAGCTTTCTTT. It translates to CASSLERMMNTEAFF.

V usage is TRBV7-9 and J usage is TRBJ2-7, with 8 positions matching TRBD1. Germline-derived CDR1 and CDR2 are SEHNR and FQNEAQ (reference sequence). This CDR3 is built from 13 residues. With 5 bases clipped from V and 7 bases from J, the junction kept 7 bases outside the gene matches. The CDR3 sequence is CASSQQGEGEQYF. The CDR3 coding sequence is TGTGCCAGCAGCCAACAGGGGGAAGGGGAGCAGTACTTC. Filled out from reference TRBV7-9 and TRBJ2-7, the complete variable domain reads DTGVSQNPRHKITKRGQNVTFRCDPISEHNRLYWYRQTLGQGPEFLTYFQNEAQLEKSRLLSDRFSAERPKGSFSTLEIQRTEQGDSAMYLCASSQQGEGEQYFGPGTRLTVT.

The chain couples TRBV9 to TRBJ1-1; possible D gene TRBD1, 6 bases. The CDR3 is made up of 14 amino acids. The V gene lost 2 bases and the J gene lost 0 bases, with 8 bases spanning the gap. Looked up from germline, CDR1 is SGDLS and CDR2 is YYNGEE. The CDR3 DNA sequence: TGTGCCAGCAGCGTCACAGGGATGAACACTGAAGCTTTCTTT. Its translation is CASSVTGMNTEAFF.

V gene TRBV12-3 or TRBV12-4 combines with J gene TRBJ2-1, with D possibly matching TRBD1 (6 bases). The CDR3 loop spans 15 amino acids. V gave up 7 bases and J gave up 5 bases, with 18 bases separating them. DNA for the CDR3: TGTGCCAGCACCCCTCAGGGGTTTCGCCACAATGAGCAGTTCTTC. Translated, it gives CASTPQGFRHNEQFF.

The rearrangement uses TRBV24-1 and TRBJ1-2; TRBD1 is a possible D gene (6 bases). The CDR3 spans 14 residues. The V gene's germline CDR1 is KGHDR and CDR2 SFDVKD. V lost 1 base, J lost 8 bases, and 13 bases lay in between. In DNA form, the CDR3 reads TGTGCCACCAGTGATTTTACTTCAGGGGAAGGCTACACCTTC. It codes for CATSDFTSGEGYTF.

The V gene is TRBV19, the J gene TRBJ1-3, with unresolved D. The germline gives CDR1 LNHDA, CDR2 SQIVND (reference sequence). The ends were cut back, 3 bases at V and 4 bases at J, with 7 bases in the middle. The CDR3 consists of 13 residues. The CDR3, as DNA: TGTGCCAGTAGTATCTGGTTGGGAAACACCATATATTTT. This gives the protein CASSIWLGNTIYF.

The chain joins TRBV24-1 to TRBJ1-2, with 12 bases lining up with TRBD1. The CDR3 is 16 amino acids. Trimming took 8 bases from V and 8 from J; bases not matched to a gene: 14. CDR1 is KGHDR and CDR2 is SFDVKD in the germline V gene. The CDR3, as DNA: TGTGCCACCACCCCGATTGGTGGGACAGGGGGCAGGGGCTACACCTTC. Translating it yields CATTPIGGTGGRGYTF.

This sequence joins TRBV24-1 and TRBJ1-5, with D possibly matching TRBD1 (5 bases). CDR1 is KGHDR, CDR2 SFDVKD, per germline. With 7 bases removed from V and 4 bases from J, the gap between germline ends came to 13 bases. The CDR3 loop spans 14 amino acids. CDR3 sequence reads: CATRHRDPNQPQHF. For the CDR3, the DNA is TGTGCCACCAGGCACCGGGACCCAAATCAGCCCCAGCATTTT.

The CDR3 region is CASSIDRSPKQFF. The CDR3 DNA reads as TGTGCCAGTAGTATAGATCGGTCCCCGAAGCAGTTCTTC. The rearrangement links TRBV19 to TRBJ2-1; D remains unclear. CDR1 is LNHDA, CDR2 SQIVND, per germline (reference sequence). CDR3 size: 13 residues. The V end was cut by 0 bases, the J end by 11 bases, with 11 bases between.

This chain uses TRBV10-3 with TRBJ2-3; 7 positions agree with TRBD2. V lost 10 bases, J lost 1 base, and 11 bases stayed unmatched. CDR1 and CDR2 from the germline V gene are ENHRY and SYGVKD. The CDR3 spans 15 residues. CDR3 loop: CATRGLREGTDTQYF. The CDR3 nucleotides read TGTGCCACGCGGGGACTACGAGAGGGCACAGATACGCAGTATTTT.

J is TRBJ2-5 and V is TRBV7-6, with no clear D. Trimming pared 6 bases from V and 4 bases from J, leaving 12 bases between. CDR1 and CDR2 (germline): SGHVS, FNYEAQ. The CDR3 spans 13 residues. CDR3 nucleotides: TGTGCCAGCAGTAGAGACCGATTAGAGACCCAGTACTTC. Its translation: CASSRDRLETQYF.

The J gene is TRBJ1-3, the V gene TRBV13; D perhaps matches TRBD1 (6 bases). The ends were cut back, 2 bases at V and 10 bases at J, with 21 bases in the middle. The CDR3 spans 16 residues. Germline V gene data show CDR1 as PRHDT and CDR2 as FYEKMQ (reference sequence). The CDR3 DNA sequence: TGTGCCAGCAGCTTAACGAGCGGCAGGGGAGTCATTACCATATATTTT. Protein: CASSLTSGRGVITIYF.